A single T cell receptor (beta chain) is shown here with its context. The sample belongs to a study of cytomegalovirus exposure and HLA in healthy donors. Overall study context: Within an early data release were about 85 million unique TCRs drawn from HLA-typed donors.

60 Vbeta and 13 Jbeta primers were used in PCR. TCRdb's table, derived via immunoSEQ multiplex PCR, lists solely in-frame clones and lacks some. Found here are over 150,000 clones, approximately 84% of them singletons; the top ten hold approximately 3.4%. This receptor was identified in a woman aged 45-65 years in good health and CMV-seropositive. Sequencing was performed on PBMCs.

The CDR3 reads CASRGGGSNEKLFF. CDR3 DNA: TGCGCCAGCAGAGGGGGGGGATCTAATGAAAAACTGTTTTTT. This rearrangement joins TRBV5-1 to TRBJ1-4; maybe TRBD1 (6 bases). The V end lost 5 bases, the J end lost 3 bases, and 11 bases lay between the germline ends. The CDR3 is 14 residues long. CDR1 is SGHRS and CDR2 is YFSETQ in the germline V gene. Full variable domain (missing parts from reference TRBV5-1 and TRBJ1-4): KAGVTQTPRYLIKTRGQQVTLSCSPISGHRSVSWYQQTPGQGLQFLFEYFSETQRNKGNFPGRFSGRQFSNSRSEMNVSTLELGDSALYLCASRGGGSNEKLFFGSGTQLSVL.